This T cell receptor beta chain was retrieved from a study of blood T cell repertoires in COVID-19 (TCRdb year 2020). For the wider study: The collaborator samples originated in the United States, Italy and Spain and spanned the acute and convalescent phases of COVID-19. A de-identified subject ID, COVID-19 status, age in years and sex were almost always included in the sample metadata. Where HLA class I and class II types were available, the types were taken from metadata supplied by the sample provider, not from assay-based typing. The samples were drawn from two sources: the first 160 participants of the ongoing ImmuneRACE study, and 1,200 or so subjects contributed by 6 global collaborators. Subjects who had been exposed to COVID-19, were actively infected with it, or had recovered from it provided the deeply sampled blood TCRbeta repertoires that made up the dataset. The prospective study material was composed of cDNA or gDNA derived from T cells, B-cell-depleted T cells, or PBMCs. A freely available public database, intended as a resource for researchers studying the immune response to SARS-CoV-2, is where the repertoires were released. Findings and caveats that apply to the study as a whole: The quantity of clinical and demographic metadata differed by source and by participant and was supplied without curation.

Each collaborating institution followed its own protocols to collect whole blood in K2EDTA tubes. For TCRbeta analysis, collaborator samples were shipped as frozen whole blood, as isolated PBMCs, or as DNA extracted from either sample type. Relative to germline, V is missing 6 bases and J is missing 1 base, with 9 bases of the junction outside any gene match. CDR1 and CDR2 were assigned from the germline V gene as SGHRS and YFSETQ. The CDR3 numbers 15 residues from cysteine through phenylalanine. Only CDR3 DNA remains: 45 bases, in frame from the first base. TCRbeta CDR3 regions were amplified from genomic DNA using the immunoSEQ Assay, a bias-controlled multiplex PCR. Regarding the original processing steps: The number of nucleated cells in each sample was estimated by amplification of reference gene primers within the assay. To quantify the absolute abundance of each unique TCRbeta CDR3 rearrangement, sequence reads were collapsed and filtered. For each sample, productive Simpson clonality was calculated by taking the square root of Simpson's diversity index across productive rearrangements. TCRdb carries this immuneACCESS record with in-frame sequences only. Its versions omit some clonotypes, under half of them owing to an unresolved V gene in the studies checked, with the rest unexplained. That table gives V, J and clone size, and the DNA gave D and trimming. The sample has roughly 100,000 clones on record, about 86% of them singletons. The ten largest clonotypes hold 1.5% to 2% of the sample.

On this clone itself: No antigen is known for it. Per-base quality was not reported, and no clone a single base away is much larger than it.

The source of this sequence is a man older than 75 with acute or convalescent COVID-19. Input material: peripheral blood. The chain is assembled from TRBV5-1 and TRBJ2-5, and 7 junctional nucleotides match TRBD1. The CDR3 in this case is CASNRDGTVQETQYF. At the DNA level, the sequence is TGCGCCAGCAACCGCGATGGGACAGTCCAAGAGACCCAGTACTTC.